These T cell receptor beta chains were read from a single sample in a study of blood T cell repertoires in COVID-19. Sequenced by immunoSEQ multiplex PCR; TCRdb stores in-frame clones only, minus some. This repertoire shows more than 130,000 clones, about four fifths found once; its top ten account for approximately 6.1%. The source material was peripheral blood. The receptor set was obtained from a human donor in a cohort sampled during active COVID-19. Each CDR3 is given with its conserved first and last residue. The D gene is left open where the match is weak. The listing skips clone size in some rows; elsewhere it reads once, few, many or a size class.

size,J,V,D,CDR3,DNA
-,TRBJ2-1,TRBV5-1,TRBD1,CASSLGQGAAYEQFF,TGCGCCAGCAGCTTGGGACAGGGGGCCGCCTATGAGCAGTTCTTC
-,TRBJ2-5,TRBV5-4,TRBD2,CASSSASGGMGETQYF,TGTGCCAGCAGCTCCGCTAGCGGGGGCATGGGCGAGACCCAGTACTTC
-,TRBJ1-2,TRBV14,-,CASSQDRNYGYTF,TGTGCCAGCAGCCAAGATAGAAACTATGGCTACACCTTC
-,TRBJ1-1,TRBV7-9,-,CASSPVGSLSEAFF,TGTGCCAGCAGCCCAGTCGGGAGTCTGTCTGAAGCTTTCTTT
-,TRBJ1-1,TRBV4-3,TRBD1,CASSQEGQGLTEAFF,TGCGCCAGCAGCCAAGAAGGACAGGGGCTCACTGAAGCTTTCTTT
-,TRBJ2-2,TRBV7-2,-,CASSFSSRNTGELFF,TGTGCCAGCAGCTTTAGCAGTAGGAACACCGGGGAGCTGTTTTTT
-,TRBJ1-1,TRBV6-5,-,CASTQGPMNTEAFF,TGTGCCAGCACGCAGGGTCCTATGAACACTGAAGCTTTCTTT
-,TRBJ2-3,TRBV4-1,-,CASSQERQGTGYTQYF,TGCGCCAGCAGCCAAGAACGCCAGGGGACGGGATATACGCAGTATTTT
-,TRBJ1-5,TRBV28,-,CASSLFAQEDGQPQHF,TGTGCCAGCAGTTTATTTGCGCAGGAAGATGGACAGCCCCAGCATTTT
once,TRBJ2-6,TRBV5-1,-,CASSQDTGANVLTF,TGCGCCAGCAGCCAGGACACTGGGGCCAACGTCCTGACTTTC
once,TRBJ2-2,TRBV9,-,CASSVVRLGGELFF,TGTGCCAGCAGCGTAGTCAGGTTGGGCGGGGAGCTGTTTTTT
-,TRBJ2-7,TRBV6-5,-,CASMGHGFYEQYF,TGTGCCAGCATGGGACACGGATTCTACGAGCAGTACTTC
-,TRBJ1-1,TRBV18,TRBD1,CASSGSGTGDGEAFF,TGTGCCAGCTCAGGATCCGGGACAGGGGATGGAGAAGCTTTCTTT
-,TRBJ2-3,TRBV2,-,CASSKDYSRDTQYF,TGTGCCAGCAGTAAGGACTACTCGAGAGATACGCAGTATTTT
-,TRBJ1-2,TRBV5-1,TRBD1,CASSLGQGSRYTF,TGCGCCAGCAGCTTGGGACAGGGGAGCCGCTACACCTTC
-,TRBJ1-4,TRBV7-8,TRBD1,CASSLGWGTESNEKLFF,TGTGCCAGCAGCTTAGGGTGGGGGACAGAGAGTAATGAAAAACTGTTTTTT
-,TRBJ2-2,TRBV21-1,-,CASNDSDRGLAGELFF,TGTGCCAGCAATGACTCGGACAGGGGCTTAGCCGGGGAGCTGTTTTTT
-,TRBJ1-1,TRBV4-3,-,CASSQDYDSNTEAFF,TGCGCCAGCAGCCAAGATTACGACAGTAACACTGAAGCTTTCTTT
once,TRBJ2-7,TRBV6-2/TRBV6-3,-,CASSGLYEQYF,TGTGCCAGCAGTGGCCTCTACGAGCAGTACTTC
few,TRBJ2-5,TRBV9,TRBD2,CASSAPLGEGRETQYF,TGTGCCAGCAGCGCCCCACTAGGGGAGGGGAGAGAGACCCAGTACTTC
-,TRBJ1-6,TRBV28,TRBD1,CASRPGTGGVSSPLHF,TGTGCCAGCAGACCCGGGACAGGGGGCGTAAGCTCACCCCTCCACTTT
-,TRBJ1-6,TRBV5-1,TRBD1,CASSPSGQNNSPLHF,TGCGCCAGCAGCCCATCGGGACAGAATAATTCACCCCTCCACTTT
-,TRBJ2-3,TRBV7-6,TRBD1,CASSSSRQGAGADTQYF,TGTGCCAGCAGCTCGAGTCGACAGGGGGCAGGTGCAGATACGCAGTATTTT
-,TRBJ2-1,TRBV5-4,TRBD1,CASSPTGQGIYNEQFF,TGTGCCAGCAGCCCTACAGGACAGGGGATTTACAATGAGCAGTTCTTC
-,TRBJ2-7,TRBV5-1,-,CASSSGPLTYEQYF,TGCGCCAGCAGCTCCGGTCCATTGACCTACGAGCAGTACTTC
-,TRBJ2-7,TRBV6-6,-,CASTQGYRAYEQYF,TGTGCCAGCACGCAGGGTTATAGGGCCTACGAGCAGTACTTC
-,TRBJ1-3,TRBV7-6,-,CASSPGTTGNTIYF,TGTGCCAGCAGCCCCGGGACAACCGGAAACACCATATATTTT
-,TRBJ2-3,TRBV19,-,CASRARGLQEADTQYF,TGTGCCAGTAGAGCCCGGGGACTCCAAGAAGCAGATACGCAGTATTTT
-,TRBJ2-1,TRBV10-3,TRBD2,CAISESGLAARGNEQFF,TGTGCCATCAGTGAGTCGGGCCTAGCGGCTCGGGGGAATGAGCAGTTCTTC
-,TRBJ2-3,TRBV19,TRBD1,CASSTETGLTDTQYF,TGTGCCAGTAGTACCGAGACAGGGCTCACAGATACGCAGTATTTT
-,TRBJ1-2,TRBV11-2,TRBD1,CASSSQGALGYGYTF,TGTGCCAGCAGCTCTCAGGGGGCGCTGGGCTATGGCTACACCTTC
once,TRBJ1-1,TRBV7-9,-,CASSPRLIMNTEAFF,TGTGCCAGCAGCCCCAGACTAATCATGAACACTGAAGCTTTCTTT
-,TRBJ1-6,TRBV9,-,CASSVGRDSPLHF,TGTGCCAGCAGCGTGGGGAGAGATTCACCCCTCCACTTT
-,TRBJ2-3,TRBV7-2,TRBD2,CASSFTSGGTSTDTQYF,TGTGCCAGCAGCTTCACTAGCGGGGGGACTAGCACAGATACGCAGTATTTT
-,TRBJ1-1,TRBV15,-,CATSRGDTRAFF,TGTGCCACCAGCAGAGGGGACACCAGGGCTTTCTTT
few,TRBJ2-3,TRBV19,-,CACSPGVRTDTQYF,TGTGCCTGCTCCCCCGGGGTCCGGACAGATACGCAGTATTTT
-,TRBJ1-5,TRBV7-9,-,CASRRGGEQPQHF,TGTGCCAGCAGAAGGGGAGGTGAGCAGCCCCAGCATTTT
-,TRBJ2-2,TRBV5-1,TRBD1,CASSQGDTGELFF,TGCGCCAGCAGTCAGGGGGACACCGGGGAGCTGTTTTTT
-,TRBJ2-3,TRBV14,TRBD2,CASSPLLGTSGTDTQYF,TGTGCCAGCAGCCCCCTATTAGGGACTAGCGGAACAGATACGCAGTATTTT
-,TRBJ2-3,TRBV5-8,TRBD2,CASSRGVGTDTQYF,TGTGCCAGCAGCCGGGGGGTGGGCACAGATACGCAGTATTTT
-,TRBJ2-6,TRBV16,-,CASSQSLRRGYSGANVLTF,TGTGCCAGCAGCCAATCTCTTAGGCGGGGCTACTCTGGGGCCAACGTCCTGACTTTC
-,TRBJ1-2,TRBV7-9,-,CASSLGLWARYTF,TGTGCCAGCAGCTTAGGGTTGTGGGCCAGATACACCTTC
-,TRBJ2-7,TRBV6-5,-,CASSPPRQGIYEQYF,TGTGCCAGCAGCCCCCCGAGGCAGGGCATATACGAGCAGTACTTC
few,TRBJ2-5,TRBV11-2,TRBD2,CASSLDSGGFQETQYF,TGTGCCAGCAGCTTAGATAGCGGGGGGTTCCAAGAGACCCAGTACTTC
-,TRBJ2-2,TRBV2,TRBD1,CASSRQGASGELFF,TGTGCCAGCAGTCGACAGGGGGCGAGCGGGGAGCTGTTTTTT
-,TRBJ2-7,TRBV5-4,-,CASSLFRAPYEQYF,TGTGCCAGCAGCTTGTTCAGGGCCCCCTACGAGCAGTACTTC
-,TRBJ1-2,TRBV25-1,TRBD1,CASEGQFYGYTF,TGTGCCAGCGAGGGACAGTTCTATGGCTACACCTTC
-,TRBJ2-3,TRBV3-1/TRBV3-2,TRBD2,CASSQDVAGGQDTQYF,TGTGCCAGCAGCCAAGATGTAGCGGGGGGCCAAGATACGCAGTATTTT
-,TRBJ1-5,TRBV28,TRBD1,CASSLTGTGVGTSNQPQHF,TGTGCCAGCAGCCTTACCGGGACAGGGGTTGGTACGAGCAATCAGCCCCAGCATTTT
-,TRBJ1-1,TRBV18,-,CASSPGQYTEAFF,TGTGCCAGCTCACCAGGGCAGTACACTGAAGCTTTCTTT
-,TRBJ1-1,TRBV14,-,CASSPWGNGGTEAFF,TGTGCCAGCAGCCCGTGGGGTAATGGAGGCACTGAAGCTTTCTTT
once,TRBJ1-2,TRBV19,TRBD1,CASRYGTDYGYTF,TGTGCCAGTAGATATGGGACAGACTATGGCTACACCTTC
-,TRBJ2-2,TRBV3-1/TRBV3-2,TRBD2,CASSPAGLAGGPRTGELFF,TGTGCCAGCAGCCCCGCCGGACTAGCGGGGGGGCCTCGGACCGGGGAGCTGTTTTTT
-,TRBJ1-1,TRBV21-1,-,CASSGEWARKLICTEAFF,TGTGCCAGCAGCGGGGAGTGGGCGCGTAAATTAATTTGCACTGAAGCTTTCTTT
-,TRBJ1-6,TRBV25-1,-,CASTLGGDGSPLHF,TGTGCCAGCACCCTGGGGGGGGACGGTTCACCCCTCCACTTT